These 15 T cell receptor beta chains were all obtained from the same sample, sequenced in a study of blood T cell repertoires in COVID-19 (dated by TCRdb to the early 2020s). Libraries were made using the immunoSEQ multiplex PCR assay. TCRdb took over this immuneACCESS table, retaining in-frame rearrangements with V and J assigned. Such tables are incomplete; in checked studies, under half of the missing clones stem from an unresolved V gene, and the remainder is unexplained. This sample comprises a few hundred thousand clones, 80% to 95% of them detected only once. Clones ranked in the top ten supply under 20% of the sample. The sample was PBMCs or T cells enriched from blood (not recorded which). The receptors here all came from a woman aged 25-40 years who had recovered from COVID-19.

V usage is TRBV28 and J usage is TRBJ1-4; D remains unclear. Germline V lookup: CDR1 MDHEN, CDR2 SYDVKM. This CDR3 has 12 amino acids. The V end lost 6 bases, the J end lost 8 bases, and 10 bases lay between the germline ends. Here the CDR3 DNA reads TGTGCCAGCAGGGGCGTTCGGGAAAAACTGTTTTTT. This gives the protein CASRGVREKLFF.

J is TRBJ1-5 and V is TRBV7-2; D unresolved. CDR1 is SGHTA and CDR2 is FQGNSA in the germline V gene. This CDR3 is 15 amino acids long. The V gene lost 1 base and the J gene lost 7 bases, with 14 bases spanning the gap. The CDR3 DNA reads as TGTGCCAGCAGCTTAGGAGAGTCAGGCTCCCAGCCCCAGCATTTT. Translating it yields CASSLGESGSQPQHF.

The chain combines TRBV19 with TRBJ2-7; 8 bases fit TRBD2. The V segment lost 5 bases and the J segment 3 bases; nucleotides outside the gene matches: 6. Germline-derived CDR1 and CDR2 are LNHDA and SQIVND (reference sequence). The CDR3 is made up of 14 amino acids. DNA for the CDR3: TGTGCCAGTAGTCACGGGGGGGGTTTCTACGAGCAGTACTTC. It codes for CASSHGGGFYEQYF.

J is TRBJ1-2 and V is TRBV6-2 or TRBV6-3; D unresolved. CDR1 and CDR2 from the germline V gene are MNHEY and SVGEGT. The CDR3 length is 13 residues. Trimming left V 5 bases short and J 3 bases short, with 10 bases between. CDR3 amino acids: CASSADNYYGYTF. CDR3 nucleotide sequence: TGTGCCAGCAGTGCCGACAATTACTATGGCTACACCTTC.

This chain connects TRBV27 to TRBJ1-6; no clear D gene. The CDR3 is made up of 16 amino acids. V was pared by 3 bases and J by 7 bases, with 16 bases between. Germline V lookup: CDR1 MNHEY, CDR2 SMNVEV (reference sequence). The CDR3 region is CASSFGLPLGNSPLHF. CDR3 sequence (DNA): TGTGCCAGCAGTTTCGGACTCCCTCTTGGGAATTCACCCCTCCACTTT.

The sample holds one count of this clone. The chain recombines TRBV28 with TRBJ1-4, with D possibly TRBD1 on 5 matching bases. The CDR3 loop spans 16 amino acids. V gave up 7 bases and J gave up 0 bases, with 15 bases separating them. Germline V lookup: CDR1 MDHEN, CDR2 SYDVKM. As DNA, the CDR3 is TGTGCCAGCACCTCTCCGGGGGTTGCAACTAATGAAAAACTGTTTTTT. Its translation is CASTSPGVATNEKLFF.

The CDR3 nucleotides are TGTGCCAGCAGCCCCCAAGGCCCTGGAGGGGGCTACACCTTC. It codes for CASSPQGPGGGYTF. The chain employs TRBV7-2 and TRBJ1-2; D uncertain. The CDR3 has 14 amino acids. Per the germline V gene, CDR1 is SGHTA and CDR2 is FQGNSA. V lost 5 bases, J lost 8 bases, and 18 bases lay in between.

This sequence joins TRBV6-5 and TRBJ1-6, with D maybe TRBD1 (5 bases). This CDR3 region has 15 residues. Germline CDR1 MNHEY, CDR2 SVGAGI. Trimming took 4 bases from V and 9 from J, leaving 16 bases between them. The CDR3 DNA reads TGTGCCAGCAGTTCCCAGAGACAGCGAATTTCACCCCTCCACTTT. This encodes CASSSQRQRISPLHF.

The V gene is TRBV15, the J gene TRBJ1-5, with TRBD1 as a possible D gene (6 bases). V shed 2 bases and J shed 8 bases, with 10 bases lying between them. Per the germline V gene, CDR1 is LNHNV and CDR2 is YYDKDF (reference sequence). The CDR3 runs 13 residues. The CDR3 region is CATSRPRTEPQHF. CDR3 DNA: TGTGCCACCAGCAGACCGAGGACAGAGCCCCAGCATTTT.

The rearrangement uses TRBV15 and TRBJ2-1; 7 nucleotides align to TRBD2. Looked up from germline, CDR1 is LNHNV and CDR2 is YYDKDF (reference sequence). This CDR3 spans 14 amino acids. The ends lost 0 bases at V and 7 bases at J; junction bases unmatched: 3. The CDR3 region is CATSRELGGNEQFF. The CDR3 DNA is TGTGCCACCAGCAGAGAGTTGGGGGGGAATGAGCAGTTCTTC.

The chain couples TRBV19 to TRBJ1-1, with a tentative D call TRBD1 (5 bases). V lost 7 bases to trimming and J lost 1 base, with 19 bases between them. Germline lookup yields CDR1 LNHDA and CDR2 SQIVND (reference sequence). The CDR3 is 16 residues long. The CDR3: CASKPTGGLGNTEAFF. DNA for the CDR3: TGTGCCAGTAAACCGACCGGGGGACTTGGGAACACTGAAGCTTTCTTT.

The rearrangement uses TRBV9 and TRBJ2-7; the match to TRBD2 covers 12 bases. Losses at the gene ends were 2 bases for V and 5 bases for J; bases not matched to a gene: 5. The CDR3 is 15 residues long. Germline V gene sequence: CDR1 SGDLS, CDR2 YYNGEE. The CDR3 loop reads CASSVTSGGRDEQYF. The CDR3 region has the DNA TGTGCCAGCAGCGTCACTAGCGGGGGGAGGGACGAGCAGTACTTC.

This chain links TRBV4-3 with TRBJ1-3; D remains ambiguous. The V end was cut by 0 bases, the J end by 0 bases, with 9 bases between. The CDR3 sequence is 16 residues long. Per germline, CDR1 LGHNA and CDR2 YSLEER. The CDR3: CASSQEAASSGNTIYF. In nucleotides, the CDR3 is TGCGCCAGCAGCCAAGAAGCAGCGAGCTCTGGAAACACCATATATTTT.

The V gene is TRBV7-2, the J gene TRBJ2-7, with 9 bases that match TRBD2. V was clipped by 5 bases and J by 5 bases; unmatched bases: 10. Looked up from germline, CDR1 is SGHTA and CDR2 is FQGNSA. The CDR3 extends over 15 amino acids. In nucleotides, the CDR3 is TGTGCCAGCAGCCAACGAAGCGGGAGGAGGAACGAGCAGTACTTC. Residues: CASSQRSGRRNEQYF.

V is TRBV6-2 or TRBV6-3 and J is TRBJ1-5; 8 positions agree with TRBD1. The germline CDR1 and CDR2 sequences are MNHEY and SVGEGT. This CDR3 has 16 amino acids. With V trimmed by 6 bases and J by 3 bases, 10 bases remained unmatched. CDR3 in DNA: TGTGCCAGCAGCCCTCCGGCGGGACAGGCCAATCAGCCCCAGCATTTT. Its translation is CASSPPAGQANQPQHF.